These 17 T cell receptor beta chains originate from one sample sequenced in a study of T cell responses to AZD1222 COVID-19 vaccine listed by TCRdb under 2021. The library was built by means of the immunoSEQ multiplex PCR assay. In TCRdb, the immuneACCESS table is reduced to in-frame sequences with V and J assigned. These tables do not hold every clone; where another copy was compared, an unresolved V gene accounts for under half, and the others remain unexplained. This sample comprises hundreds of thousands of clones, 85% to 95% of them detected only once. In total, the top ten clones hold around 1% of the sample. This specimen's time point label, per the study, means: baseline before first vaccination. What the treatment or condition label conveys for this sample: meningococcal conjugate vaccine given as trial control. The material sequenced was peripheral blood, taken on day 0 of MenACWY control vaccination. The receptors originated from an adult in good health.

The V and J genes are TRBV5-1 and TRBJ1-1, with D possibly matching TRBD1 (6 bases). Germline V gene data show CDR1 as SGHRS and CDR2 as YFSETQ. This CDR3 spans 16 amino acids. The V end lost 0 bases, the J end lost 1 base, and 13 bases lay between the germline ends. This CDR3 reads CASSLASGARNTEAFF. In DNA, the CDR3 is TGCGCCAGCAGCTTGGCTTCAGGGGCGAGGAACACTGAAGCTTTCTTT.

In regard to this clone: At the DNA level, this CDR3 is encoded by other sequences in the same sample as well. Written as DNA, the CDR3 is TGTGCCAGCAGTCCGGACAGGTCCTATGGCTACACCTTC. Translating gives CASSPDRSYGYTF. This rearrangement joins TRBV12-3 or TRBV12-4 to TRBJ1-2, with 7 bases matching TRBD1. The trim removed 5 bases at V and 4 bases at J, leaving 4 bases unmatched. This CDR3 has 13 residues.

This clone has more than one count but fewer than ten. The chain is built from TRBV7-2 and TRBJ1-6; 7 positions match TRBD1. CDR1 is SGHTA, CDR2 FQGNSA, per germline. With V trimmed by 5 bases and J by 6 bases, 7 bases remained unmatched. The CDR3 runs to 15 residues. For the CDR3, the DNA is TGTGCCAGCAGCCTCGGACAGGCACGTAATTCACCCCTCCACTTT. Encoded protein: CASSLGQARNSPLHF.

The DNA of the CDR3 is TGTGCCAGCAGCTTCTCCGGGACCAACTATGGCTACACCTTC. This encodes CASSFSGTNYGYTF. V usage is TRBV5-4 and J usage is TRBJ1-2, with D possibly being TRBD1 (5 bases). The CDR3 length is 14 residues. The germline V and J ends were trimmed by 2 bases and 2 bases, with 10 bases remaining between them. Germline CDR1 is SGHNT and CDR2 is YYREEE (reference sequence).

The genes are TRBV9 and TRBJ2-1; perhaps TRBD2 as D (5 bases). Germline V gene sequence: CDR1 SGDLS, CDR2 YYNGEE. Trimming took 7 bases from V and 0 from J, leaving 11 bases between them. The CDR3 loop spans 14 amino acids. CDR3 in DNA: TGTGCCAGCTCCAGCGGCCTCTCCTACAATGAGCAGTTCTTC. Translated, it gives CASSSGLSYNEQFF.

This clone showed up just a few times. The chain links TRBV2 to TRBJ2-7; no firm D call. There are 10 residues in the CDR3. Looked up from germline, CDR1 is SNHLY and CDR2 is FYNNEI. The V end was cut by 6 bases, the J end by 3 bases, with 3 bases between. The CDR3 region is CASSLYEQYF. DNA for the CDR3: TGTGCCAGCAGCCTCTACGAGCAGTACTTC.

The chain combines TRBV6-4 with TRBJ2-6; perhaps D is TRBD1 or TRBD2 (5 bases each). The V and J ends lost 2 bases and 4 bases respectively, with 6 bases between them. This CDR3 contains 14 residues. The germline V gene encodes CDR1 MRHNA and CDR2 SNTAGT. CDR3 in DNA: TGTGCCAGCAGTGACAGGGACGGGGCCAACGTCCTGACTTTC. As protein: CASSDRDGANVLTF.

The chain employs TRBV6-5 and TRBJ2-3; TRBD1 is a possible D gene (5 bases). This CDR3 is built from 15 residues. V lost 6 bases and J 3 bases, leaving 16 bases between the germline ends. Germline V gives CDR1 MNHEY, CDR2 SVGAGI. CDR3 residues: CASSPGQGGTDTQYF. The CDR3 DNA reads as TGTGCCAGCAGCCCCGGGCAGGGTGGGACAGATACGCAGTATTTT.

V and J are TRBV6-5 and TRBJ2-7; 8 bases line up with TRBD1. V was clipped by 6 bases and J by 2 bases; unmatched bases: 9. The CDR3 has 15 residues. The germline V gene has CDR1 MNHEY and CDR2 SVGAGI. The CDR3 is CASRDPLQGAYEQYF. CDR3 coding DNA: TGTGCCAGCAGGGATCCCTTACAGGGGGCCTACGAGCAGTACTTC.

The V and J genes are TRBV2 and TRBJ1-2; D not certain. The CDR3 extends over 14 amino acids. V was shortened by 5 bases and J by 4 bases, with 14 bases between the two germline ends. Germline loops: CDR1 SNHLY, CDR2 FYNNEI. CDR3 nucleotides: TGTGCCAGCAGTCCACAGCCGGGCGGCTATGGCTACACCTTC. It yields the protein CASSPQPGGYGYTF.

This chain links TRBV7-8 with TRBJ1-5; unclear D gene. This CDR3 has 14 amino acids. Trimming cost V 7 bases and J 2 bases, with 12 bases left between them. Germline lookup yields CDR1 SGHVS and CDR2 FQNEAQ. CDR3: CASTLQPGNQPQHF. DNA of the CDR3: TGTGCCAGCACCCTCCAACCGGGCAATCAGCCCCAGCATTTT.

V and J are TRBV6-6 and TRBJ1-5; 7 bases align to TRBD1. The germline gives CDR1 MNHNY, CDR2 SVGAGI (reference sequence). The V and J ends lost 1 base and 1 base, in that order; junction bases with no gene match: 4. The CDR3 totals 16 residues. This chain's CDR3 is CASSYFGGGSNQPQHF. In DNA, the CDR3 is TGTGCCAGCAGTTACTTCGGAGGGGGCAGCAATCAGCCCCAGCATTTT.

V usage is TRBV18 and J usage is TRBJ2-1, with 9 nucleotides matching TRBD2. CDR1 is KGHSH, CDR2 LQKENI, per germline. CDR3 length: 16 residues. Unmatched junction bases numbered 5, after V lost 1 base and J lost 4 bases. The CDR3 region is CASSPLGLAGYNEQFF. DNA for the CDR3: TGTGCCAGCTCACCACTGGGCCTAGCGGGGTACAATGAGCAGTTCTTC.

CDR3: CASSSGLGTTNEKLFF. CDR3 nucleotide sequence: TGTGCCAGCAGCTCGGGCCTTGGGACAACTAATGAAAAACTGTTTTTT. This chain uses TRBV5-6 with TRBJ1-4; D unclear. CDR1 and CDR2 (germline): SGHDT, YYEEEE. V was pared by 3 bases and J by 0 bases, with 12 bases between. The length of the CDR3 is 16 residues.

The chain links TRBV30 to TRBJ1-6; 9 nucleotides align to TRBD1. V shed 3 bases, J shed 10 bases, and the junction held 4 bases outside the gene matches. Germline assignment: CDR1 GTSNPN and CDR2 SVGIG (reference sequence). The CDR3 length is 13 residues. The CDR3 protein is CAWRGQGKSPLHF. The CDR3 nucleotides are TGTGCCTGGAGGGGACAGGGAAAGTCACCCCTCCACTTT.

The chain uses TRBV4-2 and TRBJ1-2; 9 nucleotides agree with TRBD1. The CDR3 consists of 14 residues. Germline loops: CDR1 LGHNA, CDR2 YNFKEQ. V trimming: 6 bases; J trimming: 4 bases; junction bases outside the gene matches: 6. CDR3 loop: CASRPGQGSYGYTF. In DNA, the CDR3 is TGTGCCAGCAGACCCGGACAGGGGTCCTATGGCTACACCTTC.

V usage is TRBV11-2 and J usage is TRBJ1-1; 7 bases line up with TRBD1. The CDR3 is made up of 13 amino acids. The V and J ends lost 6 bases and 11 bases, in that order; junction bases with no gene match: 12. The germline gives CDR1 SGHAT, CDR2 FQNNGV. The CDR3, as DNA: TGTGCCAGCAGTCCCGGGACAGCCGGAGGGGCTTTCTTT. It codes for CASSPGTAGGAFF.